One and the same sample provided the 4 T cell receptor beta chains below, sequenced in a study of shared clonotypes between healthy human individuals. Sequencing was performed with immunoSEQ multiplex PCR; in TCRdb, only in-frame clones are kept and a portion is missing. Counted here are over a million clones, 95% to 97% occurring once; the ten biggest clones make up 1.2%. Sequencing used naive CD4+ T cells sorted from blood. The subset: CD45RA+ positively selected. These receptors all stem from a man younger than 40 in good health.

This clone was detected only once. The chain links TRBV19 to TRBJ2-3, with D possibly being TRBD1 or TRBD2 (5 bases each). Germline lookup yields CDR1 LNHDA and CDR2 SQIVND (reference sequence). The V and J ends lost 5 bases and 0 bases respectively, with 15 bases between them. CDR3 length: 16 residues. CDR3 sequence reads: CASSPRDQPSTDTQYF. The CDR3 nucleotides read TGTGCCAGTAGTCCACGGGACCAACCTAGCACAGATACGCAGTATTTT.

V usage is TRBV6-5 and J usage is TRBJ2-1; no definite D call. The ends were cut back, 6 bases at V and 0 bases at J, with 12 bases in the middle. The CDR3 runs to 15 residues. Germline CDR1 is MNHEY and CDR2 is SVGAGI. For the CDR3, the DNA is TGTGCCAGCAGAATGGCGCTGAGCTCCTACAATGAGCAGTTCTTC. Residues: CASRMALSSYNEQFF.

V gene TRBV9 combines with J gene TRBJ1-1, with 9 bases identical to TRBD1. J lost 5 bases, V lost 2 bases, and 13 bases had no gene match. Germline V gene lookup returns CDR1 SGDLS and CDR2 YYNGEE. The CDR3 runs 17 residues. CDR3 loop: CASSVREDRGGGTEAFF. The CDR3 nucleotides are TGTGCCAGCAGCGTTCGTGAAGACAGGGGGGGAGGAACTGAAGCTTTCTTT.

The chain joins TRBV29-1 to TRBJ1-1; 7 nucleotides match TRBD1. The V gene's germline CDR1 is SQVTM and CDR2 ANQGSEA. Germline trimming cut 3 bases from V and 0 bases from J; bases unmatched to any gene: 10. The CDR3 contains 16 residues. The CDR3: CSVDTTPGQMNTEAFF. CDR3 DNA: TGCAGCGTTGACACCACGCCGGGACAGATGAACACTGAAGCTTTCTTT.